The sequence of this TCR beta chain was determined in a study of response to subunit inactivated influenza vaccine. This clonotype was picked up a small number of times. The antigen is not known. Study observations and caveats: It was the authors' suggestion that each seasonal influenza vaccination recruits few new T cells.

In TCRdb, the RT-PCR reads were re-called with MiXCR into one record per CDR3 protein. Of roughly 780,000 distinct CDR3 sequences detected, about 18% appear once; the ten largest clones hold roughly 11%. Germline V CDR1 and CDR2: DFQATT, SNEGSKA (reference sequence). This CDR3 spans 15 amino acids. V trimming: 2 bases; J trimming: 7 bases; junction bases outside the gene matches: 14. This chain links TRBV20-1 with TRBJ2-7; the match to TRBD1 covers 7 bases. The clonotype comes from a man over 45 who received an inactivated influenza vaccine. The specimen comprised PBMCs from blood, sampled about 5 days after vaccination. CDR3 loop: CSARPTTGPVGEQYF. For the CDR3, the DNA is TGCAGTGCTAGACCTACGACAGGGCCCGTCGGGGAGCAGTACTTC.